This record covers a single TCR beta chain. The antigen remains undetermined. General study results and limits: Tumor memory CD4+ T cell TCR gene usage clustered with blood and lymph node memory CD4+ cells and lymph node naive CD4+ cells.

After constant-region reverse-primer amplification, full-length variable regions underwent semi-nested PCR with Nested Universal Primer A. TCRdb called the 5' RACE reads again in MiXCR, with one record for every CDR3 protein. The sample includes 9,500 to 15,000 distinct CDR3 sequences, roughly half of them seen just once. Tregs were sorted as CD4+CD25+CD127-/low cells. The CDR3 runs 14 residues. The V end was cut by 6 bases, the J end by 2 bases, with 12 bases between. CDR1 MNHEY and CDR2 SVGEGT come from the germline V gene. This TCR was sampled from a female donor with breast cancer. The sample taken for sequencing was tumor-infiltrating Tregs sorted from the breast tumor. This rearrangement joins TRBV6-2 or TRBV6-3 to TRBJ2-3; tentatively, D is TRBD1 or TRBD2 (5 bases each). The CDR3: CASRTARDTDTQYF. CDR3 nucleotide sequence: TGTGCCAGCAGGACAGCCCGGGACACAGATACGCAGTATTTT.